This T cell receptor beta chain emerged from a study of cytotoxic CD8 clonotypes in ibrutinib-treated CLL. Turning to the study itself: In all, about 11 patients were relapsed/refractory, approximately 14 were treatment-naive and approximately 17 were IGHV unmutated. Findings of the study overall: Clonality increased at ibrutinib response and stayed stable in sustained remission. At progression, however, it fell back toward baseline.

Turning to this clone: What it binds is not known.

Deep sequencing aimed at 1 in 200,000 to 1 in 1 million T cells' resolution. TCRdb keeps only in-frame clones here, not all; method: immunoSEQ multiplex PCR. The table lists approximately 23,000 clones, approximately 72% of them singletons. The receptor's source is a human donor with chronic lymphocytic leukemia. Sequenced here: PBMCs, sampled before ibrutinib treatment.

The CDR3 DNA sequence: TGTGCCAGCTCACCAAGAAATTCACCCCTCCACTTT. Protein sequence: CASSPRNSPLHF. This chain uses TRBV18 with TRBJ1-6; D unclear. V dropped 2 bases and J dropped 7 bases, with 3 bases sitting between them. Germline CDR1 reads KGHSH; CDR2 reads LQKENI. The CDR3 sequence is 12 residues long.